This TCR beta chain appears in the sequencing data of a study of graft-versus-host responses after intestinal transplantation. The table came from immunoSEQ multiplex PCR; TCRdb's copy has only in-frame clones and leaves some out. Altogether some 83,000 clones are present, around 92% being singletons, with the ten largest covering over 0.08%. Trimming took 4 bases from V and 1 from J; bases not matched to a gene: 16. The germline V gene has CDR1 SGHRS and CDR2 YFSETQ. The CDR3 spans 18 residues. This clone came up once. Its target is not known. V usage is TRBV5-1 and J usage is TRBJ1-1; the match to TRBD1 covers 7 bases. This TCR was sampled from a human donor who received an intestinal transplant. Sequencing used unstimulated CD4+ T cells sorted from spleen or lymph node cells, obtained before intestinal transplant. The CDR3 is CASSPVFIGGLANTEAFF. DNA for the CDR3: TGCGCCAGCAGCCCAGTTTTCATAGGGGGCCTTGCGAACACTGAAGCTTTCTTT.